This T cell receptor (beta chain) was sequenced in a study of CD8+CD57+ T cells in acquired aplastic anemia. Study as a whole: The DNA of sorted CD4+ and CD8+ cells averaged roughly 3.2 ug. Roughly 11 million reads, on average, were obtained for CD4+ cells from healthy donors.

The study's findings and limits: Patient and control CD8+ Simpson's diversity was not significantly different. Patients and controls shared twenty-nine CD8+ CDR3 sequences, which appeared highly expressed in patients and within their immunodominant clones.

Turning to this clonotype: What it binds is not known.

Using genomic DNA as the template, TCR beta VDJ and CDR3 profiling was carried out. MiXCR, applied by TCRdb to the reads, yields one record per CDR3 protein. The sample consists of roughly 420,000 distinct CDR3 sequences, around 68% of them appearing once. This clonotype was sampled from a human donor in good health, serving as a control. The sequenced sample was sorted CD4+, CD8+, or CD8+CD57+ T cells (not recorded which) from PBMCs.

The CDR3 region is CATMDGTGTYNEQFF. The CDR3 coding sequence is TGTGCCACCATGGACGGGACAGGGACCTACAATGAGCAGTTCTTC. This chain uses TRBV7-2 with TRBJ2-1, with TRBD1 matching over 9 bases. V lost 10 bases and J lost 2; bases outside the gene matches: 9. CDR3 size: 15 residues. The germline gives CDR1 SGHTA, CDR2 FQGNSA.